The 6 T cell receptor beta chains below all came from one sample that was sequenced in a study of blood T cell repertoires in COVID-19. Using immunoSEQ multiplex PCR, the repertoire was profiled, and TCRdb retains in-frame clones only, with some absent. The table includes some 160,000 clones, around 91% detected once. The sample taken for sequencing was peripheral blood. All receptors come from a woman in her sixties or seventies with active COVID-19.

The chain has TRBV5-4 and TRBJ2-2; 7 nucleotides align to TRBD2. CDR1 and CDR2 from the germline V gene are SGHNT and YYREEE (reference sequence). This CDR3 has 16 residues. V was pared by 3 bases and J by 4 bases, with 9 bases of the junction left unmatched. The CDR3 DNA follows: TGTGCCAGCAGCTATTACCGGGGGGTGGGCACCGGGGAGCTGTTTTTT. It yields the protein CASSYYRGVGTGELFF.

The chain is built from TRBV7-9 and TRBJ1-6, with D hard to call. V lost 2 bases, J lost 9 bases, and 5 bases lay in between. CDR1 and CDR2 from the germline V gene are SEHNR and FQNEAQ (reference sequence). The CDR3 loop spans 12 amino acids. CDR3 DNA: TGTGCCAGCAGCTTACCCAGTTCACCCCTCCACTTT. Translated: CASSLPSSPLHF.

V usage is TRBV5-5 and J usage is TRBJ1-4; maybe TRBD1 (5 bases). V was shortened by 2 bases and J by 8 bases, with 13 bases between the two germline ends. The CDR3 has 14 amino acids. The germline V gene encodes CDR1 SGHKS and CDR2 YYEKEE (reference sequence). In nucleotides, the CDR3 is TGTGCCAGCAGCTTTTCTCTTGGGGGGGAAAAACTGTTTTTT. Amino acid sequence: CASSFSLGGEKLFF.

This CDR3 is CASSPGHNSNQPQHF. CDR3 DNA: TGCGCCAGCAGCCCGGGACACAATAGCAATCAGCCCCAGCATTTT. The chain links TRBV5-1 to TRBJ1-5; a possible D gene is TRBD1 (6 bases). Germline V lookup: CDR1 SGHRS, CDR2 YFSETQ. Trimming shortened V by 4 bases and J by 0 bases, and 11 bases separated the two germline ends. This CDR3 is built from 15 residues.

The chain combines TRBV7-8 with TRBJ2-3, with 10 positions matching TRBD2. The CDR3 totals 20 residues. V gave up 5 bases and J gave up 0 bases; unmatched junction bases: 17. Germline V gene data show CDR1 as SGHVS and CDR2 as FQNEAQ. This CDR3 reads CASSLPKPGTSASSTDTQYF. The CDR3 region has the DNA TGTGCCAGCAGCCTACCGAAGCCCGGGACTAGCGCGTCTAGCACAGATACGCAGTATTTT.

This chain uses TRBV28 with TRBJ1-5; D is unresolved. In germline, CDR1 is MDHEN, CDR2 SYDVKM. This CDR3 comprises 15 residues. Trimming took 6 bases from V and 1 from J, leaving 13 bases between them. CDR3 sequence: CASSPLRISNQPQHF. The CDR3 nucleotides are TGTGCCAGCAGCCCCCTAAGAATCAGCAATCAGCCCCAGCATTTT.